This is a list of T cell receptor beta chains from one sample in a study of CD8+ T cells in alopecia areata. Profiling relied on immunoSEQ multiplex PCR, and the TCRdb table lists in-frame clones only, not all of them. Of some 240,000 clones detected, 50% to 70% appear once; the ten largest clones hold 1.5% to 2%. The sample in question was CD4+ T cells sorted from blood, obtained at week 4, from a patient treated with tofacitinib. Receptors originate from a human donor with alopecia areata. Each CDR3 is given with its conserved first and last residue. Fields, in order: CDR3 length, V gene, J gene, CDR3 protein.

>14|TRBV27|TRBJ2-7
CASSLSGRESEQYF
>15|TRBV2|TRBJ1-2
CASKTTGEVSYGYTF
>15|TRBV15|TRBJ2-4
CATSRGDRNKNIQYF
>13|TRBV6-6|TRBJ2-7
CASTWDRAYEQYF
>15|TRBV15|TRBJ1-5
CATSRSMGVGQPQHF
>15|TRBV23-1|TRBJ1-2
CASSQSTVINYGYTF
>19|TRBV29-1|TRBJ2-1
CSVHAGLAGLDSSYNEQFF
>14|TRBV30|TRBJ1-1
CAWSVGRRSTEAFF
>13|TRBV10-3|TRBJ2-3
CAISESSTDTQYF
>15|TRBV30|TRBJ1-1
CAWSPPRGANTEAFF
>14|TRBV23-1|TRBJ1-2
CASSSPAGEGGYTF
>12|TRBV2|TRBJ1-6
CASSKDGGVLHF
>15|TRBV14|TRBJ2-3
CASSQGTPKLDTQYF
>11|TRBV29-1|TRBJ2-7
CSVGGAYEQYF
>16|TRBV14|TRBJ2-5
CASSQLTGTVQETQYF
>11|TRBV29-1|TRBJ1-1
CSVEGTAEAFF
>20|TRBV11-2|TRBJ1-6
CASSLEETVMHSSYNSPLHF
>15|TRBV7-8|TRBJ2-1
CASSFSGASYNEQFF
>15|TRBV29-1|TRBJ1-1
CSAGLAELMNTEAFF
>14|TRBV21-1|TRBJ1-2
CASSKEEGIYGYTF
>18|TRBV5-1|TRBJ2-6
CASSSLDGDRAGANVLTF
>14|TRBV29-1|TRBJ1-2
CSVVTGQANYGYTF
>12|TRBV29-1|TRBJ2-7
CTPRDKLREQYF
>14|TRBV7-3|TRBJ2-7
CASSLTGQNYEQYF
>14|TRBV6-5|TRBJ2-5
CASRPASGPGTQYF
>15|TRBV4-3|TRBJ2-7
CASSQEGQGYYEQYF
>15|TRBV4-1|TRBJ2-1
CASSQGTNSYNEQFF
>10|TRBV20-1|TRBJ2-1
CSAGDGEQFF
>16|TRBV5-1|TRBJ2-2
CASSLVAGANTGELFF
>15|TRBV30|TRBJ2-5
CAWSPGQGRRETQYF
>15|TRBV25-1|TRBJ1-1
CASSETRLRSTEAFF